This T cell receptor beta chain was documented in a study of T-cell memory formation after mild COVID-19. The CDR3 is 14 residues long. The germline V gene has CDR1 KGHDR and CDR2 SFDVKD. V shed 9 bases and J 3 bases; nucleotides not matched to a gene: 6. Study-wide results and limits: Pre-infection memory harbored some responding clones, suggesting cross-reactive memory joined. Among clones peaking at day 37 in the second wave, SARS-CoV-2 specificity remained unconfirmed.

TCR alpha and TCR beta cDNA libraries with sample barcodes and UMIs came from 5'RACE using constant-segment primers. TCRdb processed the 5' RACE reads anew with MiXCR; each CDR3 protein has one entry. This sample has roughly 400,000 distinct CDR3 sequences, with roughly 24% found just once. This clonotype was recorded a few times. Antigen: not known. The receptor was isolated from an adult woman who had mild COVID-19 (a few samples of this study predate the infection). Cell type and time point are not known. The chain uses TRBV24-1 and TRBJ2-1; TRBD2 agrees at 8 bases. Sequenced: PBMCs or a T cell subset sorted from them (not recorded which). The CDR3 sequence: CATAGGAIYNEQFF. CDR3 DNA: TGTGCCACCGCCGGGGGGGCGATCTACAATGAGCAGTTCTTC.